One and the same sample provided the 9 T cell receptor beta chains below, sequenced in a study of cytomegalovirus exposure and HLA in healthy donors. The primer mix had 60 Vbeta and 13 Jbeta primers. Generated by immunoSEQ multiplex PCR, the TCRdb table keeps only in-frame clones and is missing some. The sample yields some 110,000 clones, roughly 82% seen once. Material: PBMCs. These TCRs come from a woman aged 50 to 60 in good health and CMV-seropositive.

This clone was detected a few times. The chain joins TRBV6-4 to TRBJ2-3, with D uncertain. The CDR3 totals 14 residues. Looked up from germline, CDR1 is MRHNA and CDR2 is SNTAGT. V lost 0 bases to trimming and J lost 4 bases, with 8 bases between them. Written as DNA, the CDR3 is TGTGCCAGCAGTGACTCGCCAGGCGCAGATACGCAGTATTTT. Amino acids: CASSDSPGADTQYF.

V gene TRBV5-1 combines with J gene TRBJ1-5, with a weak D call TRBD1 (6 bases). Trimming cost V 0 bases and J 2 bases, with 9 bases left between them. Germline assignment: CDR1 SGHRS and CDR2 YFSETQ. This CDR3 has 15 residues. The CDR3 loop is CASSLAGVGNQPQHF. The CDR3 DNA follows: TGCGCCAGCAGCTTGGCAGGGGTGGGCAATCAGCCCCAGCATTTT. Complete variable domain (other parts from reference TRBV5-1 and TRBJ1-5): KAGVTQTPRYLIKTRGQQVTLSCSPISGHRSVSWYQQTPGQGLQFLFEYFSETQRNKGNFPGRFSGRQFSNSRSEMNVSTLELGDSALYLCASSLAGVGNQPQHFGDGTRLSIL.

This chain links TRBV4-1 with TRBJ1-5; possible D gene TRBD1, 5 bases. Germline lookup yields CDR1 MGHRA and CDR2 YSYEKL. This CDR3 has 15 amino acids. V lost 1 base and J lost 3, with 10 bases in between. The CDR3 loop reads CASSQVGGNNQPQHF. The CDR3, as DNA: TGCGCCAGCAGCCAAGTGGGGGGGAACAATCAGCCCCAGCATTTT.

This chain joins TRBV19 and TRBJ2-7, with 10 bases identical to TRBD1. The germline gives CDR1 LNHDA, CDR2 SQIVND (reference sequence). The CDR3 is made up of 14 amino acids. V was pared by 8 bases and J by 5 bases, with 9 bases of the junction left unmatched. The chain's CDR3 is CASSSRQGANEQYF. CDR3 nucleotide sequence: TGTGCCAGTTCGTCAAGACAGGGGGCTAACGAGCAGTACTTC.

As for this clone: One end of the junction varies from germline; a read error may be responsible. V usage is TRBV7-9 and J usage is TRBJ2-5; D is ambiguous. In germline, CDR1 is SEHNR, CDR2 FQNEAQ (reference sequence). The CDR3 is made up of 13 amino acids. CDR3 amino acids: CSSSFDMEETQYF. The CDR3, as DNA: TGTTCCAGCAGCTTCGACATGGAAGAGACCCAGTACTTC.

This chain connects TRBV7-9 to TRBJ1-3, with D possibly matching TRBD1 (5 bases). Trimming took 5 bases from V and 0 from J, leaving 17 bases between them. The CDR3 consists of 17 residues. Germline CDR1 and CDR2: SEHNR and FQNEAQ (reference sequence). The chain's CDR3 is CASSPGRGIRSGNTIYF. CDR3 DNA: TGTGCCAGCAGCCCCGGGAGGGGTATACGCTCTGGAAACACCATATATTTT.

DNA for the CDR3: TGCGCCAGCAGCCCCTGGGAGCTTGGAGCCCAAGAGACCCAGTACTTC. Residues: CASSPWELGAQETQYF. This sequence joins TRBV4-1 and TRBJ2-5; D might be TRBD2 (5 bases). There are 16 residues in the CDR3. The V end lost 4 bases, the J end lost 1 base, and 16 bases lay between the germline ends. Per germline, CDR1 MGHRA and CDR2 YSYEKL.

The gene calls are TRBV19 and TRBJ1-1; the match to TRBD1 covers 9 bases. This CDR3 has 13 residues. Trimming removed 7 bases from V and 2 bases from J; junction bases left unmatched: 2. Per germline, CDR1 LNHDA and CDR2 SQIVND (reference sequence). In DNA form, the CDR3 reads TGTGCCAGTAACAGGGGGCGAAACACTGAAGCTTTCTTT. As protein: CASNRGRNTEAFF.

This clone was counted ten times or more. The V call is TRBV4-1, the J call TRBJ1-4, with 8 bases that match TRBD1. With V trimmed by 1 base and J by 2 bases, 6 bases remained unmatched. Germline V CDR1 and CDR2: MGHRA, YSYEKL. The CDR3 has 17 amino acids. The CDR3 sequence: CASSQVGTGWTNEKLFF. In DNA form, the CDR3 reads TGCGCCAGCAGCCAAGTCGGGACAGGATGGACTAATGAAAAACTGTTTTTT.